A single TCR beta chain is shown here with its context. Within the sample, other DNA sequences also encode this same CDR3. This specimen belongs to a study of blood T cell repertoires in COVID-19. The data were produced by immunoSEQ multiplex PCR, yet TCRdb's version contains in-frame clones alone and is incomplete. Of about 310,000 clones in the sample, around 91% are singletons; the top ten hold around 0.98%. What was sequenced was peripheral blood. This TCR was recovered from a woman aged 40 to 50 with COVID-19, enrolled during active disease.

CDR3 loop: CASSPRQGVNTEAFF. CDR3 DNA sequence: TGTGCCAGCTCCCCCCGACAGGGAGTAAACACTGAAGCTTTCTTT. The chain uses TRBV18 and TRBJ1-1, with 7 bases aligning to TRBD1. Germline trimming cut 6 bases from V and 2 bases from J; bases unmatched to any gene: 9. This CDR3 is built from 15 residues. Germline lookup yields CDR1 KGHSH and CDR2 LQKENI. The full variable domain, its missing parts supplied by reference TRBV18 and TRBJ1-1, is NAGVMQNPRHLVRRRGQEARLRCSPMKGHSHVYWYRQLPEEGLKFMVYLQKENIIDESGMPKERFSAEFPKEGPSILRIQQVVRGDSAAYFCASSPRQGVNTEAFFGQGTRLTVV.